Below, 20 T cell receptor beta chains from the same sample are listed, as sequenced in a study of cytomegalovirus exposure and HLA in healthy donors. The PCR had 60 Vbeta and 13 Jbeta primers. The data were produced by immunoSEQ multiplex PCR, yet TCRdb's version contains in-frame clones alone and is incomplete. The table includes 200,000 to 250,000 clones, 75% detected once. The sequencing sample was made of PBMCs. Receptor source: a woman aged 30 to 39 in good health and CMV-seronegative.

The CDR3 DNA follows: TGTGCCAGTAGTATCTACGGGACTGGTACCTACGAGCAGTACTTC. Residues: CASSIYGTGTYEQYF. The V gene is TRBV19, the J gene TRBJ2-7; maybe TRBD2 (6 bases). From germline, CDR1 is LNHDA and CDR2 SQIVND (reference sequence). The CDR3 extends over 15 amino acids. The V end was cut by 3 bases, the J end by 2 bases, with 14 bases between.

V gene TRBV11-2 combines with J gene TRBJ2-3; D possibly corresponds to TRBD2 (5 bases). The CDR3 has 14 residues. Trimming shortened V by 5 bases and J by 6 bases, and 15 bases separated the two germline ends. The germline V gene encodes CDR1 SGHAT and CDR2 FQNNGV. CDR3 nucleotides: TGTGCCAGCAGCCGGCGGACTCTCGAGGATACGCAGTATTTT. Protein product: CASSRRTLEDTQYF.

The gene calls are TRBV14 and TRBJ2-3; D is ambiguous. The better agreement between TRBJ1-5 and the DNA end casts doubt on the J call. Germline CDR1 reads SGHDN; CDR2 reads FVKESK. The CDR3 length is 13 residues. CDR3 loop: CASSRTSPDTQHF. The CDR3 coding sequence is TGTGCCAGCAGCCGGACTAGCCCAGATACGCAGCATTTT.

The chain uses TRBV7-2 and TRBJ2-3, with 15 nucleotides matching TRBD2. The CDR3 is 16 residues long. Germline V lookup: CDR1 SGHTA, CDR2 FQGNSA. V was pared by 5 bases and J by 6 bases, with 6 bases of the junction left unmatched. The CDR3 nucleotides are TGTGCCAGCAGCAGGGGACTAGCGGGGGGCGGGGATACGCAGTATTTT. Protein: CASSRGLAGGGDTQYF.

The CDR3 loop is CASSLVSHSGANVLTF. DNA of the CDR3: TGTGCCAGCAGCTTAGTGAGCCACTCTGGGGCCAACGTCCTGACTTTC. This chain uses TRBV7-8 with TRBJ2-6, with D unclear. The CDR3 length is 16 residues. Per germline, CDR1 SGHVS and CDR2 FQNEAQ. V lost 1 base and J lost 0, with 7 bases in between.

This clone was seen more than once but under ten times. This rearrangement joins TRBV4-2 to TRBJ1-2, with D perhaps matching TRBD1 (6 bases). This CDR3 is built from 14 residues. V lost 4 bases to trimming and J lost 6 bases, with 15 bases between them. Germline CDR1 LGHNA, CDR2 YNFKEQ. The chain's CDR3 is CASSPTGRANGYTF. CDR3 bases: TGTGCCAGCAGCCCAACAGGGAGAGCCAATGGCTACACCTTC.

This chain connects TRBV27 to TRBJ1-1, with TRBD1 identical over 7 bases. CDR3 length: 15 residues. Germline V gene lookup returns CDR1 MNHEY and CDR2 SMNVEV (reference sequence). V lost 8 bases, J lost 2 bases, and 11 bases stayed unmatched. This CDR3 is CASSNPGQFNTEAFF. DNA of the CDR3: TGTGCCAGCTCTAACCCGGGACAGTTCAACACTGAAGCTTTCTTT.

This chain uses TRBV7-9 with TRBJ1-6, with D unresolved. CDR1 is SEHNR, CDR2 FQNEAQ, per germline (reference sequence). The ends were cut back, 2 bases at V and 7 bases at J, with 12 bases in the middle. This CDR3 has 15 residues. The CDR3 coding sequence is TGTGCCAGCAGCTTAACTTGGGCGGGAAATTCACCCCTCCACTTT. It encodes CASSLTWAGNSPLHF.

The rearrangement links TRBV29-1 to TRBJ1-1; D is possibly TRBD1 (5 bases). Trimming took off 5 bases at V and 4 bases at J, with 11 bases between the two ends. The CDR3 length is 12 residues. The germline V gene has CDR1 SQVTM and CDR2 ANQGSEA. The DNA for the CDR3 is TGCAGCGTTCGGCTTCAGGGCACTGAAGCTTTCTTT. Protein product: CSVRLQGTEAFF.

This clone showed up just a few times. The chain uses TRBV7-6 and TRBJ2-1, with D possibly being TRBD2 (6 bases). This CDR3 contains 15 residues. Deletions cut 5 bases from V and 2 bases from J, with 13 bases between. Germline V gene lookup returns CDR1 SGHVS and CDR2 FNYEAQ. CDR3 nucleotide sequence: TGTGCCAGCAGCAGTGGTAGCGGTGCCTACAATGAGCAGTTCTTC. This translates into CASSSGSGAYNEQFF.

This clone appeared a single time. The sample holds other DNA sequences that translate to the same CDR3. Here the CDR3 reads CASSIASHSYEQYF. The CDR3 region has the DNA TGCGCCAGCAGCATAGCAAGTCATTCCTACGAGCAGTACTTC. V gene TRBV4-1 combines with J gene TRBJ2-7; no clear D gene. Germline CDR1 MGHRA, CDR2 YSYEKL. The CDR3 runs 14 residues. Trimming shortened V by 5 bases and J by 1 base, and 12 bases separated the two germline ends.

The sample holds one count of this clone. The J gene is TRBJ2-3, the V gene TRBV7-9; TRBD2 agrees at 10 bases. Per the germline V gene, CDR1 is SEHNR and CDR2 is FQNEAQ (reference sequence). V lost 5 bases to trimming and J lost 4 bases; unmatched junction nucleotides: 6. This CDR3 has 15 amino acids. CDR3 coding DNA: TGTGCCAGCAGCATCCTAGCGGGAGATTCAGATACGCAGTATTTT. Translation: CASSILAGDSDTQYF.

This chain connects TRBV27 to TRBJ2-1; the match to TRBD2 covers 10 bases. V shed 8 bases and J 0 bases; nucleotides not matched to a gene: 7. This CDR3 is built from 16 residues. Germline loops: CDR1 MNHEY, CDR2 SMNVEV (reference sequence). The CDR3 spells CASGLAGVPSYNEQFF. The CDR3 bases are TGTGCCAGCGGGCTAGCGGGGGTTCCCTCCTACAATGAGCAGTTCTTC.

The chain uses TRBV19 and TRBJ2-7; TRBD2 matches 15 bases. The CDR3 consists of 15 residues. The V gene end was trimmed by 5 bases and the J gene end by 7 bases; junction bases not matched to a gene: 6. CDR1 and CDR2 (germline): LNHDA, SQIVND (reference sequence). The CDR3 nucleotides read TGTGCCAGTAGTTCCCGGACTAGCGGGGGGGAGGAGCAGTACTTC. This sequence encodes CASSSRTSGGEEQYF.

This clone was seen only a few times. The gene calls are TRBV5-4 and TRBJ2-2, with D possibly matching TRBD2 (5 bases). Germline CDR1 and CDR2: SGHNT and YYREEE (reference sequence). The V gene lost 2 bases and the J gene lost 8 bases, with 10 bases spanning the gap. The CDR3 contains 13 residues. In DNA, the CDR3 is TGTGCCAGCAGCTTCAGGAGCGGAGGGGAGCTGTTTTTT. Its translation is CASSFRSGGELFF.

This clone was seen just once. The DNA for the CDR3 is TGCGCCAGCAGCTTGAACAGGGTAGGGAATAATGAAAAACTGTTTTTT. Its protein product is CASSLNRVGNNEKLFF. This rearrangement joins TRBV5-1 to TRBJ1-4, with D possibly being TRBD1 (6 bases). Germline V lookup: CDR1 SGHRS, CDR2 YFSETQ. V was trimmed by 1 base and J by 4 bases, leaving 14 bases between them. The CDR3 extends over 16 amino acids.

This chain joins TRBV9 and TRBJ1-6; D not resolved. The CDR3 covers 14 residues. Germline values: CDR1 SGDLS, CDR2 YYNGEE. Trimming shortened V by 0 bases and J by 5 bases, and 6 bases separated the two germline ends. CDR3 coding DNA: TGTGCCAGCAGCGTAGGCCGGGATAATTCACCCCTCCACTTT. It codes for CASSVGRDNSPLHF.

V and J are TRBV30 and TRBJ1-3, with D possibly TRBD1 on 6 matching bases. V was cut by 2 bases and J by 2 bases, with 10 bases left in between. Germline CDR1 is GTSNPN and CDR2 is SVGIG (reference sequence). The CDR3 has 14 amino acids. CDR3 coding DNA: TGTGCCTGGAGTAATACAGGGCCTGGAAACACCATATATTTT. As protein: CAWSNTGPGNTIYF.

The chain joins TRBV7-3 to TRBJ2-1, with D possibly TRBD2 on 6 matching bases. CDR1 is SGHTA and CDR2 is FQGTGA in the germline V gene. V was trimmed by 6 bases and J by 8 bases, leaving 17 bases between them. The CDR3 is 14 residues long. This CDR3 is CASSPLPTGDEQFF. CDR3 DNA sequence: TGTGCCAGCAGTCCCCTTCCTACGGGAGATGAGCAGTTCTTC.

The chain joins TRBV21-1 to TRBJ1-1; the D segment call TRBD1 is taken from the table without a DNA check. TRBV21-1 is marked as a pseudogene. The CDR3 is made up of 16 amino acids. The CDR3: CASSRNGSDRRTEAFF. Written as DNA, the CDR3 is TGTGCCAGCAGCAGAAACGGTTCGGACAGACGTACTGAAGCTTTCTTT.